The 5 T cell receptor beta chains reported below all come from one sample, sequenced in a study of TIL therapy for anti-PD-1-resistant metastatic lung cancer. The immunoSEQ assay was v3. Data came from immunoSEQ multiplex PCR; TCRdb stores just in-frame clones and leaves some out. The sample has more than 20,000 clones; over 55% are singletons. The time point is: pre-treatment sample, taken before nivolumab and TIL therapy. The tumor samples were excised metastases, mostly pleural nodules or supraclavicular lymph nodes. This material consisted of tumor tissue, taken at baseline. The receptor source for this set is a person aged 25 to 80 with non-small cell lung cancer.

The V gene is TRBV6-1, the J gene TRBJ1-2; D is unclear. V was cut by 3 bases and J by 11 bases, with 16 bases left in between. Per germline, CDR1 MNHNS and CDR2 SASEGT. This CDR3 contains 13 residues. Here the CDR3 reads CASSEANQKGYTF. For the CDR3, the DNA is TGTGCCAGCAGTGAGGCAAATCAGAAAGGGTACACCTTC.

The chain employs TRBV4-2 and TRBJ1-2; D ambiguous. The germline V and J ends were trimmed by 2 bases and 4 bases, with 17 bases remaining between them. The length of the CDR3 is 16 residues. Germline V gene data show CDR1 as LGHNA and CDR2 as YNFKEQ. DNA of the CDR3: TGTGCCAGCAGCCAACCGGACCCCGACATGGGCTATGGCTACACCTTC. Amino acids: CASSQPDPDMGYGYTF.

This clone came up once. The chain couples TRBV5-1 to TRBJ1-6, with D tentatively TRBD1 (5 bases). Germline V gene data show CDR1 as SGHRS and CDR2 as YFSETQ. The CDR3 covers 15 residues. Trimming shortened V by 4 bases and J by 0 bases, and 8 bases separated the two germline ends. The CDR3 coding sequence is TGCGCCAGCAGCCGGGACTCCTCCTATAATTCACCCCTCCACTTT. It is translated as CASSRDSSYNSPLHF.

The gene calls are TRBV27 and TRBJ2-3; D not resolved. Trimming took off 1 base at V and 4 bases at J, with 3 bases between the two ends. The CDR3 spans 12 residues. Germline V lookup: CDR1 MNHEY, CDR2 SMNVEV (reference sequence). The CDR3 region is CASSLYSDTQYF. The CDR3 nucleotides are TGTGCCAGCAGTTTATATTCAGATACGCAGTATTTT.

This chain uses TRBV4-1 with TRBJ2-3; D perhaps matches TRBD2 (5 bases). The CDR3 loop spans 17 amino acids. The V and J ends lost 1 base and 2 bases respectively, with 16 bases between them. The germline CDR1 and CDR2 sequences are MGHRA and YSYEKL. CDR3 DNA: TGCGCCAGCAGCCAAGGAATCAGCGGTCGATACACAGATACGCAGTATTTT. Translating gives CASSQGISGRYTDTQYF.